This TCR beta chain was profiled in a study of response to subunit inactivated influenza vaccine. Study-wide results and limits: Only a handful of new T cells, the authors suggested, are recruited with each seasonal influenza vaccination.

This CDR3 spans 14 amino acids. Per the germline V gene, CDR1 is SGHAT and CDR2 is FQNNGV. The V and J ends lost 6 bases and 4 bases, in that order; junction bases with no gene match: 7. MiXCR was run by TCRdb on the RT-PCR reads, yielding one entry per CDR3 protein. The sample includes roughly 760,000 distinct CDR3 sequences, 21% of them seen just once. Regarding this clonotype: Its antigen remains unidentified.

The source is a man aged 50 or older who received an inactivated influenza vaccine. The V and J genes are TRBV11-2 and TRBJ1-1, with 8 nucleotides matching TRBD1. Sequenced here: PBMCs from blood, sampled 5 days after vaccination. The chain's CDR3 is CASSPTGVGTEAFF. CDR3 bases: TGTGCCAGCAGTCCGACAGGGGTAGGCACTGAAGCTTTCTTT.